These 3 T cell receptor beta chains were all obtained from the same sample, sequenced in a study of CXCR3-negative and CXCR3-positive naive CD8 T cells. Libraries were UMI-labeled 5' RACE TRB cDNA. TCRdb reanalyzed the 5' RACE reads, giving one entry per CDR3 protein sequence and no DNA. The specimen's table records approximately 66,000 distinct CDR3 sequences. The sequencing sample was made of naive CXCR3- CD8+ T cells from blood. Specified subset: CD45RO-CCR7+CD27+CD95- naive CD8+ T cells lacking CXCR3 (TNR3-). These receptors all stem from a human donor in good health. Some clones in this sample may be carry-over from other donors' samples.

The chain joins TRBV9 to TRBJ1-1; TCRdb outputs TRBD1, but without DNA this stays unchecked. Germline values: CDR1 SGDLS, CDR2 YYNGEE. The CDR3 sequence is 14 residues long. CDR3: CASSAPDRPTEAFF. The full variable domain, with the rest looked up from reference TRBV9 and TRBJ1-1, is DSGVTQTPKHLITATGQRVTLRCSPRSGDLSVYWYQQSLDQGLQFLIQYYNGEERAKGNILERFSAQQFPDLHSELNLSSLELGDSALYFCASSAPDRPTEAFFGQGTRLTVV.

V usage is TRBV12-3 or TRBV12-4 and J usage is TRBJ2-3; the D call from TCRdb, TRBD1, cannot be confirmed without DNA. The CDR3 length is 15 residues. The CDR3 loop is CASSFDRQRTDTQYF.

This rearrangement joins TRBV28 to TRBJ2-3; the D gene TCRdb calls, TRBD2, cannot be checked with no DNA. CDR3 length: 20 residues. The germline gives CDR1 MDHEN, CDR2 SYDVKM. Here the CDR3 reads CASSSPGLAGAVVYTDTQYF.